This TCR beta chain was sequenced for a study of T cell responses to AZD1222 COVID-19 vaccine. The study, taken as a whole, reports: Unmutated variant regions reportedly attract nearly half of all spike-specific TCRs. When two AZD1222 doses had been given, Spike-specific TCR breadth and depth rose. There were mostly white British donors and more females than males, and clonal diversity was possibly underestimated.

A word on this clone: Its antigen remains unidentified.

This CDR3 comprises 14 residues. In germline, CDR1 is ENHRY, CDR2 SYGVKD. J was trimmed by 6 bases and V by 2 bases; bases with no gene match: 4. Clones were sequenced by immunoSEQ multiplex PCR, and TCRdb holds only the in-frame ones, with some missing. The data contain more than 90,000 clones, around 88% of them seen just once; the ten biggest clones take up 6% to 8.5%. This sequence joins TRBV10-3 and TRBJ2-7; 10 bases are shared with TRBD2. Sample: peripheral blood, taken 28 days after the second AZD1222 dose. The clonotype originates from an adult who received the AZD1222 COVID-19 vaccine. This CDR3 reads CAISEAAGGGEQYF. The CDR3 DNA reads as TGTGCCATCAGTGAGGCAGCGGGAGGGGGCGAGCAGTACTTC.